The T cell receptor (beta chain) described here comes from a study of T cells in Graves' hyperthyroidism and ophthalmopathy. General study points: Blood also contained most expanded thyroid clonotypes above 0.001. Ophthalmopathy was model-predicted a median approximately six months pre-onset.

The definition of stable Graves' hyperthyroidism was no ophthalmopathy progression within 18 months. The sample holds a few counts of this clonotype. Its antigen is as yet unknown. CDR1 and CDR2 from the germline V gene are MNHNY and SVGAGI (reference sequence). The CDR3 length is 15 residues. Trimming pared 4 bases from V and 0 bases from J, leaving 12 bases between. It was RNA transcripts that yielded the amplified TCR beta CDR3 regions. Researchers ran a first-round RT-PCR on the TCR CDR3 using the HTBI primer set. TCRdb independently ran MiXCR on the multiplex PCR reads; one entry per CDR3 protein. This sample has over 700,000 distinct CDR3 sequences, with 30% to 40% found just once.

The sample comprised blood. The origin of this receptor is a woman aged 40-49 years with Graves' hyperthyroidism. The chain combines TRBV6-6 with TRBJ1-1, with no clear D. The CDR3 reads CASSSESSMNTEAFF. CDR3 DNA: TGTGCCAGCAGTTCCGAGTCCAGTATGAACACTGAAGCTTTCTTT.